This T cell receptor (beta chain) emerged from a study of blood T cell repertoires in COVID-19 (dated by TCRdb to 2020 to 2021). Looking at the study overall: Samples from collaborators originated in the United States, Italy and Spain and spanned both the acute and convalescent phases of COVID-19. The repertoires were made available in a free public database intended to serve as a resource for research on the immune response to SARS-CoV-2. Nearly every sample came with metadata listing a de-identified subject ID, COVID-19 status, age in years and sex. Samples came from the ongoing ImmuneRACE study (first 160 participants) plus 1,254 subjects from 6 global collaborators. Where available, HLA class I and class II types were obtained from metadata supplied by the sample provider rather than from assay-based typing. Deeply sampled blood TCRbeta repertoires from subjects exposed to, actively infected with, or recovered from COVID-19 were included in the dataset. The prospective study material was composed of cDNA or gDNA derived from T cells, B-cell-depleted T cells, or PBMCs. What the work shows at the level of the full study, not this receptor alone: How much clinical and demographic metadata was included differed by source and by participant, and the metadata was provided uncurated.

The collaborating institutions used their own protocols to collect whole blood in K2EDTA tubes. Collaborator samples were shipped for TCRbeta analysis as frozen whole blood, isolated PBMCs, or DNA extracted from either sample type. The germline V gene encodes CDR1 MNHEY and CDR2 SVGAGI. The CDR3 numbers 16 residues from cysteine through phenylalanine. Only the CDR3 part of the read is kept: 48 bases, read in frame from the first base. V is clipped by 0 bases and J by 1 base, and the sequence between their germline boundaries is 12 bases long. TCRbeta CDR3 regions were amplified from genomic DNA by means of the immunoSEQ Assay, a bias-controlled multiplex PCR. The published analysis was carried out like this. Nucleated cell counts per sample were estimated from amplification of reference gene primers within the assay. To quantify the absolute abundance of each unique TCRbeta CDR3 rearrangement, sequence reads were collapsed and filtered. For each sample, productive Simpson clonality was calculated by taking the square root of Simpson's diversity index across productive rearrangements. Sourced from immuneACCESS, this table was stored by TCRdb with only in-frame sequences that have V and J called. A share of the clones is absent; for the studies checked, an unresolved V gene accounts for under half, and the remainder has no known explanation. V, J and clone size derive from that table, while D and trimming were established from the DNA sequence. The table for this sample lists more than 55,000 clones; around 87% of them were counted only once. The biggest ten clones account for 6.9% of the sample.

Concerning this clone itself: Its binding antigen is unknown. The input lacks base qualities; no much larger clone sits a single base away.

The clonotype comes from a man in his sixties with active or convalescent COVID-19. Sequencing was carried out using peripheral blood. The chain is encoded by TRBV6-5 joined to TRBJ1-1; a tentative D match to TRBD1 spans 6 bases. The CDR3 sequence is CASSYSGHQENTEAFF. The bases read TGTGCCAGCAGTTACTCGGGACACCAAGAGAACACTGAAGCTTTCTTT.